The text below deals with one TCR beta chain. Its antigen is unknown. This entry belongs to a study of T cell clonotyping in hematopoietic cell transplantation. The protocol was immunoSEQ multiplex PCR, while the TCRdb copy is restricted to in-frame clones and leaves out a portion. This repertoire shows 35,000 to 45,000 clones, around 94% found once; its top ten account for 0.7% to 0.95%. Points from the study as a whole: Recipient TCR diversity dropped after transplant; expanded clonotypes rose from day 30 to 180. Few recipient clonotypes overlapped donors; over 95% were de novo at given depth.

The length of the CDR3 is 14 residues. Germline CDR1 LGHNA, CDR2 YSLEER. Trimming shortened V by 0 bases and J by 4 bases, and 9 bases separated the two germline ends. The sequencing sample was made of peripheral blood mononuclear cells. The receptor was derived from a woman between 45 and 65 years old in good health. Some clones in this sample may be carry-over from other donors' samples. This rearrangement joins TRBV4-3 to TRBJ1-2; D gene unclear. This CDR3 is CASSQDKALYGYTF. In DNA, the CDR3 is TGCGCCAGCAGCCAAGATAAGGCACTCTATGGCTACACCTTC.